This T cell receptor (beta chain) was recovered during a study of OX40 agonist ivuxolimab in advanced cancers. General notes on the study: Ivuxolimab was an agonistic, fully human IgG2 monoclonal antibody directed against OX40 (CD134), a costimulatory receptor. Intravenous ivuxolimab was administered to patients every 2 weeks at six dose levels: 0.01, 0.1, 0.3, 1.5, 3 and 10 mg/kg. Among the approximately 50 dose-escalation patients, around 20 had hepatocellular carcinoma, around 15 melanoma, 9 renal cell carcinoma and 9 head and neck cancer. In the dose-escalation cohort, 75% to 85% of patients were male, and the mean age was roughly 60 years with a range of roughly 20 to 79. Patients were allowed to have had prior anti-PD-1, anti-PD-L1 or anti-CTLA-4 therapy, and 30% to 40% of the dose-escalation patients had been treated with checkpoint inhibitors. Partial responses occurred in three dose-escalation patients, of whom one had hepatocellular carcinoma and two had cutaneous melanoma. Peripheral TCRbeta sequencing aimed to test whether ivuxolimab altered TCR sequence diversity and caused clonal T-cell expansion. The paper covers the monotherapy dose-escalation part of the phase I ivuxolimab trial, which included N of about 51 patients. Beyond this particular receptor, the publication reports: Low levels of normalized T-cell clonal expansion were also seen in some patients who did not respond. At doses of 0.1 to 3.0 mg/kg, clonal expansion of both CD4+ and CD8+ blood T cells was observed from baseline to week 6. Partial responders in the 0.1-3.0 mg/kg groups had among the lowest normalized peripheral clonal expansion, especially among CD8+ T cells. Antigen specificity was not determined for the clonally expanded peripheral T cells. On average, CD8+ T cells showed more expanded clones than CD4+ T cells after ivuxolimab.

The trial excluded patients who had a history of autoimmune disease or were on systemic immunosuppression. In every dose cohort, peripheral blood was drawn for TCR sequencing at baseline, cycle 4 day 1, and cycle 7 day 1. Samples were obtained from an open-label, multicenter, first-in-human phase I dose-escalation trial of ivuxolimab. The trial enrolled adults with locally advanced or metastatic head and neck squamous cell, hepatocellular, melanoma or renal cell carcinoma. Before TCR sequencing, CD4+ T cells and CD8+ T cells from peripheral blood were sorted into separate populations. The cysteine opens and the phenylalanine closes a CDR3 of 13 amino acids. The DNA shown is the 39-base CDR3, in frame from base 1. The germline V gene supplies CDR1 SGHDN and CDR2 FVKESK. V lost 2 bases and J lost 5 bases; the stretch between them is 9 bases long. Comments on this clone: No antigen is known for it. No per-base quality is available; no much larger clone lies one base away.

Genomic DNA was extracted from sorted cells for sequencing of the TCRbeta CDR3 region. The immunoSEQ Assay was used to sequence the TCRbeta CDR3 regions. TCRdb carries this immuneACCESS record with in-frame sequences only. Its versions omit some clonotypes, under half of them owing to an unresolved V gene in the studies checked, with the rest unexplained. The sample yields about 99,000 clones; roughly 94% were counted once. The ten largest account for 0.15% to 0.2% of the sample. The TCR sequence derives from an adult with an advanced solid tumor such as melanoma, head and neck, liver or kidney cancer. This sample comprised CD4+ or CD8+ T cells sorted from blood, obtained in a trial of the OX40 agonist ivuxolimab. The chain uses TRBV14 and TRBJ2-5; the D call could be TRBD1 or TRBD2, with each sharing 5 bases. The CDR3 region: CASSQRDGETQYF. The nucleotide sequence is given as TGTGCCAGCAGCCAACGGGACGGGGAGACCCAGTACTTC.